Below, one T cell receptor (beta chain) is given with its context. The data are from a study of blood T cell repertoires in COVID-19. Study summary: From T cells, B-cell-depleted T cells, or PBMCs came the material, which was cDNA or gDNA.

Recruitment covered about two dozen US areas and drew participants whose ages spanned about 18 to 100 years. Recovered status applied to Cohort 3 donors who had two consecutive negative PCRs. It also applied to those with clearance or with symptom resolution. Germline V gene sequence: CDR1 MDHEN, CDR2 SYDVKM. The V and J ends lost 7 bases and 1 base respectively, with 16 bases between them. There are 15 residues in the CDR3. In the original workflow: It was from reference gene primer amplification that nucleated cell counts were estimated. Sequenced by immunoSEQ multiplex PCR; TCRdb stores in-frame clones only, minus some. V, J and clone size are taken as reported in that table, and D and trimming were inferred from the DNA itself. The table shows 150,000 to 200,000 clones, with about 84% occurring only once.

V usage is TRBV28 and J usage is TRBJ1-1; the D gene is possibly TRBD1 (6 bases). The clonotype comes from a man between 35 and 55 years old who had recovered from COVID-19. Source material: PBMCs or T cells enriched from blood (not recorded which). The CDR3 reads CASTPRTASNTEAFF. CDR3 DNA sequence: TGTGCCAGCACCCCCCGGACAGCCTCGAACACTGAAGCTTTCTTT.